Reported below is one T cell receptor (beta chain). The data belong to a study of cytomegalovirus exposure and HLA in healthy donors. This PCR relied on a set of 60 Vbeta primers and 13 Jbeta primers. The table came from immunoSEQ multiplex PCR; TCRdb's copy has only in-frame clones and leaves some out. The data hold some 150,000 clones, with 84% observed a single time. This CDR3 has 15 amino acids. Looked up from germline, CDR1 is MNHEY and CDR2 is SMNVEV (reference sequence). The V gene lost 7 bases and the J gene lost 2 bases, with 16 bases spanning the gap. This TCR was sampled from a boy aged 2-9 years in good health and CMV-seronegative. Sequenced: PBMCs. This chain links TRBV27 with TRBJ2-3; a weak D match, TRBD1 (6 bases). The CDR3 protein is CASKRGQWVTDTQYF. For the CDR3, the DNA is TGTGCCAGCAAGAGAGGACAGTGGGTCACAGATACGCAGTATTTT.